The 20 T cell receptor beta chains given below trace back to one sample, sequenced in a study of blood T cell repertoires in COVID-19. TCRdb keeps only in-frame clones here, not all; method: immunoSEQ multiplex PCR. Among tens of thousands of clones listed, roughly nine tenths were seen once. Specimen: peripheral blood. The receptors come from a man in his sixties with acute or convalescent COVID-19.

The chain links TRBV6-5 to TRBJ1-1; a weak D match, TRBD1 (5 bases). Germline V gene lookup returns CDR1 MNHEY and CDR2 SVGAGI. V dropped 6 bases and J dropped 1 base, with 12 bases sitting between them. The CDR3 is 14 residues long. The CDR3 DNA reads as TGTGCCAGCAGCCCAGGGATCGCGAACACTGAAGCTTTCTTT. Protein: CASSPGIANTEAFF.

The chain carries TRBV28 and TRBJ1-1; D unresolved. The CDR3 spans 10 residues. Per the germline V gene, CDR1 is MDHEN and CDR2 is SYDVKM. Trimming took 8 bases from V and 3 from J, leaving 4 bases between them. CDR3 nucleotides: TGTGCCAGCTCTCACACTGAAGCTTTCTTT. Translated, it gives CASSHTEAFF.

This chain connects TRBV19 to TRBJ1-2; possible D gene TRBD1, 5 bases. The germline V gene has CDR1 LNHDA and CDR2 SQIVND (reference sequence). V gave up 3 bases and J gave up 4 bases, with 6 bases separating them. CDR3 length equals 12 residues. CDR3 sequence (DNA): TGTGCCAGTAGTATGGGGGGCTATGGCTACACCTTC. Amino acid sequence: CASSMGGYGYTF.

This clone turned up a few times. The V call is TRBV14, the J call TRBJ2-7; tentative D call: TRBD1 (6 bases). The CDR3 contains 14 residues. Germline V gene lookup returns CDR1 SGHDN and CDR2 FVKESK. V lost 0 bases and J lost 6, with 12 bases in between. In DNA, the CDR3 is TGTGCCAGCAGCCAAGATGACAGGATGGGCGAGCAGTACTTC. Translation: CASSQDDRMGEQYF.

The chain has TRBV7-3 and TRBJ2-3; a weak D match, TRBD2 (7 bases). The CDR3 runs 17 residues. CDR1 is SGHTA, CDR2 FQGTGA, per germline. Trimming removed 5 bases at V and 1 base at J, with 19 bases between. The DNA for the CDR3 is TGTGCCAGCAGCCTCCAAGGGGGGGCTAGCCGCACAGATACGCAGTATTTT. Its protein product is CASSLQGGASRTDTQYF.

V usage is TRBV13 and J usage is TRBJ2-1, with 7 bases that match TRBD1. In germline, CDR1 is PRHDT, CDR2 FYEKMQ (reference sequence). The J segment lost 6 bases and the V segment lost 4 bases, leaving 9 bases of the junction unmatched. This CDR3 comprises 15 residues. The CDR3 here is CASSYDRVIGNEQFF. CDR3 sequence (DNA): TGTGCCAGCAGCTACGACAGGGTGATCGGCAATGAGCAGTTCTTC. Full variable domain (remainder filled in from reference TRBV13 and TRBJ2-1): AAGVIQSPRHLIKEKRETATLKCYPIPRHDTVYWYQQGPGQDPQFLISFYEKMQSDKGSIPDRFSAQQFSDYHSELNMSSLELGDSALYFCASSYDRVIGNEQFFGPGTRLTVL.

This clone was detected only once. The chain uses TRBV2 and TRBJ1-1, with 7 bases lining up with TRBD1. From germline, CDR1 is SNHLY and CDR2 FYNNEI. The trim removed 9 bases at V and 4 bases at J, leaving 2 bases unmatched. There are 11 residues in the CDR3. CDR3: CARNRGTEAFF. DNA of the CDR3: TGTGCCAGGAACAGGGGCACTGAAGCTTTCTTT. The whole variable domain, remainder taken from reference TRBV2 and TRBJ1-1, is EPEVTQTPSHQVTQMGQEVILRCVPISNHLYFYWYRQILGQKVEFLVSFYNNEISEKSEIFDDQFSVERPDGSNFTLKIRSTKLEDSAMYFCARNRGTEAFFGQGTRLTVV.

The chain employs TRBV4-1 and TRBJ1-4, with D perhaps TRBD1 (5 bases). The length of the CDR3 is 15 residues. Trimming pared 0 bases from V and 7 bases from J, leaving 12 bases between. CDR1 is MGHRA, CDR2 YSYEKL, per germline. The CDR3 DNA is TGCGCCAGCAGCCAAGAGGGCAGGGTGGGTGAAAAACTGTTTTTT. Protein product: CASSQEGRVGEKLFF.

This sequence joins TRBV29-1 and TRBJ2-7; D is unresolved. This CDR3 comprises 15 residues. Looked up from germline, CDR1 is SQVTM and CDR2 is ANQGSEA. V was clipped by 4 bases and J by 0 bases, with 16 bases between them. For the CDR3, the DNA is TGCAGCGTTGGAGTTAGAGGCCTAAGCTCCTACGAGCAGTACTTC. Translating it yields CSVGVRGLSSYEQYF.

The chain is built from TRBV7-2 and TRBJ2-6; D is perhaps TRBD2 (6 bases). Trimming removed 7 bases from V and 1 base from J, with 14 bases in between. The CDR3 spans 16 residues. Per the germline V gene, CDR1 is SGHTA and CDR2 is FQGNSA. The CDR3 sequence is CASTPNGGSGANVLTF. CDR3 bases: TGTGCCAGCACCCCAAATGGGGGGTCTGGGGCCAACGTCCTGACTTTC.

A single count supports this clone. CDR3 sequence: CASRWTGTVSNQPQHF. As DNA, the CDR3 is TGTGCCAGCAGGTGGACCGGGACAGTTAGCAATCAGCCCCAGCATTTT. V is TRBV28 and J is TRBJ1-5, with 7 bases fitting TRBD1. The length of the CDR3 is 16 residues. V lost 6 bases and J lost 0; bases outside the gene matches: 8. Per the germline V gene, CDR1 is MDHEN and CDR2 is SYDVKM. Based on the CDR3 plus reference TRBV28 and TRBJ1-5, the full variable domain is DVKVTQSSRYLVKRTGEKVFLECVQDMDHENMFWYRQDPGLGLRLIYFSYDVKMKEKGDIPEGYSVSREKKERFSLILESASTNQTSMYLCASRWTGTVSNQPQHFGDGTRLSIL.

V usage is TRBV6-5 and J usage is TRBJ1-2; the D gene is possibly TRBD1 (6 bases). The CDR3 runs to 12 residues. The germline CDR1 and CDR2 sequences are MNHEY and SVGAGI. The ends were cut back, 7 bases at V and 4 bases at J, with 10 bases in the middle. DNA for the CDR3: TGTGCCAGCAAAAGGGGGAGCTATGGCTACACCTTC. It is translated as CASKRGSYGYTF.

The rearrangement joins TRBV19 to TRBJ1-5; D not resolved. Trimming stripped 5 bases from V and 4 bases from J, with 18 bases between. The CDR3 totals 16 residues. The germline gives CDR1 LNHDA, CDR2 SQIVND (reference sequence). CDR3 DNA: TGTGCCAGTAGTGGTACAGCGGCACCCTCGAATCAGCCCCAGCATTTT. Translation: CASSGTAAPSNQPQHF. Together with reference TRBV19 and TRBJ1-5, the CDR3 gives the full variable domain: DGGITQSPKYLFRKEGQNVTLSCEQNLNHDAMYWYRQDPGQGLRLIYYSQIVNDFQKGDIAEGYSVSREKKESFPLTVTSAQKNPTAFYLCASSGTAAPSNQPQHFGDGTRLSIL.

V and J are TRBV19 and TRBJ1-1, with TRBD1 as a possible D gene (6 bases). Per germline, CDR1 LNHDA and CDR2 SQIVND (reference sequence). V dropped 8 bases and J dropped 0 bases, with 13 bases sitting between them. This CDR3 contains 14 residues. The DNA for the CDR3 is TGTGCCAGTGGGGGACACATCATGAACACTGAAGCTTTCTTT. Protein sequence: CASGGHIMNTEAFF.

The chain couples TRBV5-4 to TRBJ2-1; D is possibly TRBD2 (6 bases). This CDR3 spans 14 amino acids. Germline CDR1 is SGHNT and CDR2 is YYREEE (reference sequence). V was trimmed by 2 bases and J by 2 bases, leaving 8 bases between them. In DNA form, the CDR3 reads TGTGCCAGCAGCTTTGGAGGGGCCTACAATGAGCAGTTCTTC. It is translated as CASSFGGAYNEQFF.

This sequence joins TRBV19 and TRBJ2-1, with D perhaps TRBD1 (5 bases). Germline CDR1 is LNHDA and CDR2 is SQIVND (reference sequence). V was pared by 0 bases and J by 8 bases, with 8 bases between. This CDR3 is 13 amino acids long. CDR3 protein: CASSIDRVHEQFF. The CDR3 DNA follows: TGTGCCAGTAGTATAGACAGGGTACATGAGCAGTTCTTC. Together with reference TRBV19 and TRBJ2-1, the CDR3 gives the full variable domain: DGGITQSPKYLFRKEGQNVTLSCEQNLNHDAMYWYRQDPGQGLRLIYYSQIVNDFQKGDIAEGYSVSREKKESFPLTVTSAQKNPTAFYLCASSIDRVHEQFFGPGTRLTVL.

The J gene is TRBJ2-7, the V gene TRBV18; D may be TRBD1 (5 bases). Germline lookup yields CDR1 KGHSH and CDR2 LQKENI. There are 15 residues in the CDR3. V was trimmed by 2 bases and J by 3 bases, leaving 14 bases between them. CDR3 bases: TGTGCCAGCTCACCATCAGGAGACGGACACTACGAGCAGTACTTC. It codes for CASSPSGDGHYEQYF.

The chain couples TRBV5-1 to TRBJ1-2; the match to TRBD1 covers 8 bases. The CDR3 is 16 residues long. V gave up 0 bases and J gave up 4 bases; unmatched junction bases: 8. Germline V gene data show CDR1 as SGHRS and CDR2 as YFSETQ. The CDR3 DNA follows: TGCGCCAGCAGCTTGGGTGACAGGGGTGTCGGCTATGGCTACACCTTC. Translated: CASSLGDRGVGYGYTF.

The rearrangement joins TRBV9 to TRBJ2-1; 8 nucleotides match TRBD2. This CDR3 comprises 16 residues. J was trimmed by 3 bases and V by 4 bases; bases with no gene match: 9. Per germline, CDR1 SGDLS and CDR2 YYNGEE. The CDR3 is CASSPRIAGIYNEQFF. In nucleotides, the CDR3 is TGTGCCAGCAGCCCTAGGATAGCGGGGATCTACAATGAGCAGTTCTTC. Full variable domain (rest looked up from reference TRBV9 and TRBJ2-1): DSGVTQTPKHLITATGQRVTLRCSPRSGDLSVYWYQQSLDQGLQFLIQYYNGEERAKGNILERFSAQQFPDLHSELNLSSLELGDSALYFCASSPRIAGIYNEQFFGPGTRLTVL.

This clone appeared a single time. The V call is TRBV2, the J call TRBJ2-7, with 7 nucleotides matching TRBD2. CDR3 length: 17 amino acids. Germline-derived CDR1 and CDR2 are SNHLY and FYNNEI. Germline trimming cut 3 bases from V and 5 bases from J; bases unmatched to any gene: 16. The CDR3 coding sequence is TGTGCCAGCAGTGATCGAGCGGGGAGTTGGTCCGCCCACGAGCAGTACTTC. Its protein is CASSDRAGSWSAHEQYF.